This T cell receptor (beta chain) was recorded in a study of blood T cell repertoires in COVID-19. On the study more broadly: The United States, Italy and Spain supplied acute and convalescent COVID-19 samples. Nucleic acid was either cDNA or gDNA, and it came from T cells, B-cell-depleted T cells, or PBMCs.

Per the study methods: Reference gene primer amplification yielded estimated nucleated cell counts. The protocol was immunoSEQ multiplex PCR, while the TCRdb copy is restricted to in-frame clones and leaves out a portion. V, J and clone size are taken as reported in that table, and D and trimming were inferred from the DNA itself. This table has 180,000 or so clones, about 75% appearing once. The receptor's source is a woman in her forties or fifties with active or convalescent COVID-19. The material sequenced was peripheral blood.

The CDR3 loop reads CASSPAHTTEAFF. For the CDR3, the DNA is TGTGCCAGCAGCCCAGCGCACACCACTGAAGCTTTCTTT. The rearrangement links TRBV6-5 to TRBJ1-1; D ambiguous. This CDR3 contains 13 residues. Trimming stripped 6 bases from V and 4 bases from J, with 12 bases between. Per germline, CDR1 MNHEY and CDR2 SVGAGI.